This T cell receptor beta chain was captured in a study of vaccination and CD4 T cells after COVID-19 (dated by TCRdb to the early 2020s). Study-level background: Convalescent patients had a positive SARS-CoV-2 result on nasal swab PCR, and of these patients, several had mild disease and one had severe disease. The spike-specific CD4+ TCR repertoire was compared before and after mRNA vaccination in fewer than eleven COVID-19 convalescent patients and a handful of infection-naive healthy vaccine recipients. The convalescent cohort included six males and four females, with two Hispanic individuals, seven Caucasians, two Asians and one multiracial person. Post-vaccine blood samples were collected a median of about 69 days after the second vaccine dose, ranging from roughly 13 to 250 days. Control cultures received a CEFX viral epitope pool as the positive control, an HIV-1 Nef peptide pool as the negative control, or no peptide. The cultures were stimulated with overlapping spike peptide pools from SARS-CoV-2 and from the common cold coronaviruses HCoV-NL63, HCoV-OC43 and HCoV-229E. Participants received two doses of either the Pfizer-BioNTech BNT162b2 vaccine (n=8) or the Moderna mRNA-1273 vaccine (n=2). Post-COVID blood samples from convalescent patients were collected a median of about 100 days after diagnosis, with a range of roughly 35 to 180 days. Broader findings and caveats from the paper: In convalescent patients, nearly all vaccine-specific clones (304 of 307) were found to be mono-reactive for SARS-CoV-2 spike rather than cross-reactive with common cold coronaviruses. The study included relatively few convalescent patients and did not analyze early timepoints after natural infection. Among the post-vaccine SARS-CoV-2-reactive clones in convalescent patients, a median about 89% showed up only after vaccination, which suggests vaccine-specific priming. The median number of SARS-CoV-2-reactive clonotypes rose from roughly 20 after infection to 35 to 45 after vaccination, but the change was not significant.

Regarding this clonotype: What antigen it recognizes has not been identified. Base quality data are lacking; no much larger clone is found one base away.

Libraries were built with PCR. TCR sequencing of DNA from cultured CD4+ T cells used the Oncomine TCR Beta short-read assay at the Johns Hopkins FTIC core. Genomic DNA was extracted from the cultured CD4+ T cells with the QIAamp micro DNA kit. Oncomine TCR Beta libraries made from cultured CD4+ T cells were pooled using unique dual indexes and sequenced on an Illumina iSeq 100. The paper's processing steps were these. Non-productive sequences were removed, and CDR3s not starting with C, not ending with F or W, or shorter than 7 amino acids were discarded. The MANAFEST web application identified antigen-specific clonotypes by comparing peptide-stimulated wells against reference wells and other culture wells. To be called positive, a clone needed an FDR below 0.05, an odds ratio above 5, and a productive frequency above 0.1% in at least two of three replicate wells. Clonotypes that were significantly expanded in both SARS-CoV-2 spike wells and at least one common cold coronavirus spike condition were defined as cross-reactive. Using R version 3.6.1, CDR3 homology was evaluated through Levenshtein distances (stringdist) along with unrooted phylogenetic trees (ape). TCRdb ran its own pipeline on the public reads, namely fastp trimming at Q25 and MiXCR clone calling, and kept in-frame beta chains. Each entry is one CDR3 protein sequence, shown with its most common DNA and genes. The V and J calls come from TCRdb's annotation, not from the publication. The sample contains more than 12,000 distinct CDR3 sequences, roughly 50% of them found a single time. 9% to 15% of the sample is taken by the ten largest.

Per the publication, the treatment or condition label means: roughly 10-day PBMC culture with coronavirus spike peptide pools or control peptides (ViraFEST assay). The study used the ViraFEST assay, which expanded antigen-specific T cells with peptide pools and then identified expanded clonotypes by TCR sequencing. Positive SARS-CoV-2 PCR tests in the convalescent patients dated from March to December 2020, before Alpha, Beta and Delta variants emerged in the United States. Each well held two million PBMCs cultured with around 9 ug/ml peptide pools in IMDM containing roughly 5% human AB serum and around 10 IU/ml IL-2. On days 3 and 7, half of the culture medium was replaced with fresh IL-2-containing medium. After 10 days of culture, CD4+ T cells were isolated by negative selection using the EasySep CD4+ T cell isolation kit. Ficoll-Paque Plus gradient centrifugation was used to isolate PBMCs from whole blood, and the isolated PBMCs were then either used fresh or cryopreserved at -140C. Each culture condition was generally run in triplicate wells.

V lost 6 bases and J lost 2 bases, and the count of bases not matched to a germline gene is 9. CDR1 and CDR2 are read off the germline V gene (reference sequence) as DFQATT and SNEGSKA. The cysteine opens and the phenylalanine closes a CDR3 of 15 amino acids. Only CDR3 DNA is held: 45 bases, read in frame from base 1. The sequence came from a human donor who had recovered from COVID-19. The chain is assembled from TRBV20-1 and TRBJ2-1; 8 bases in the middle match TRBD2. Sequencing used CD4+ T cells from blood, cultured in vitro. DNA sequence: TGCAGTGCCGGCCCCTTAGCGGGACCCTACAATGAGCAGTTCTTC. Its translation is CSAGPLAGPYNEQFF.